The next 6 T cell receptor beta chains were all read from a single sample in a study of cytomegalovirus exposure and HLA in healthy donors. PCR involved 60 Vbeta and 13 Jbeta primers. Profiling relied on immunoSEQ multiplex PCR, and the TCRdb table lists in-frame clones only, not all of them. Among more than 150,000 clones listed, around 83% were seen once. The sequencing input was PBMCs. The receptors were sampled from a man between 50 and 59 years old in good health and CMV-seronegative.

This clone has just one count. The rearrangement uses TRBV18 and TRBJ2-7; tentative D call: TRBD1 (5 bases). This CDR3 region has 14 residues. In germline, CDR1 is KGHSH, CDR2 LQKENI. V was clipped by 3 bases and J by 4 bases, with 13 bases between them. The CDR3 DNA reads TGTGCCAGCTCACCCGCAGGGATGGGATACGAGCAGTACTTC. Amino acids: CASSPAGMGYEQYF.

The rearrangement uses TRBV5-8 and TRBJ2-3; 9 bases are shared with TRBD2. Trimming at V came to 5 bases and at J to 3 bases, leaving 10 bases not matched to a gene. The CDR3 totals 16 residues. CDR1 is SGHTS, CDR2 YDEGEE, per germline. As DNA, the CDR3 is TGTGCCAGCAGTTTCGCCGGCGGGGGGGCAACAGATACGCAGTATTTT. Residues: CASSFAGGGATDTQYF. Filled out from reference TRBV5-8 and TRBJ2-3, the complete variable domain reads EAGVTQSPTHLIKTRGQQATLRCSPISGHTSVYWYQQALGLGLQFLLWYDEGEERNRGNFPPRFSGRQFPNYSSELNVNALELEDSALYLCASSFAGGGATDTQYFGPGTRLTVL.

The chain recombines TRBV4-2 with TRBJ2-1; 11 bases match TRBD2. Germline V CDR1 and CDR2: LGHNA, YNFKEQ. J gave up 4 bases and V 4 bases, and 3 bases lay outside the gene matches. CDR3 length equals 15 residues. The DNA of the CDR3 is TGTGCCAGCAGCCCCCGACTAGCGGGGTACAATGAGCAGTTCTTC. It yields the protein CASSPRLAGYNEQFF.

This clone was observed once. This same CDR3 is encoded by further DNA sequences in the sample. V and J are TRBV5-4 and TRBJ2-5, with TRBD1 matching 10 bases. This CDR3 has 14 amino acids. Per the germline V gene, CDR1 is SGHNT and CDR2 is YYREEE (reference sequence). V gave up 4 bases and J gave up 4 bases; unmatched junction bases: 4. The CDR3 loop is CASSLTGGVETQYF. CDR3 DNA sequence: TGTGCCAGCAGCCTGACAGGGGGCGTAGAGACCCAGTACTTC.

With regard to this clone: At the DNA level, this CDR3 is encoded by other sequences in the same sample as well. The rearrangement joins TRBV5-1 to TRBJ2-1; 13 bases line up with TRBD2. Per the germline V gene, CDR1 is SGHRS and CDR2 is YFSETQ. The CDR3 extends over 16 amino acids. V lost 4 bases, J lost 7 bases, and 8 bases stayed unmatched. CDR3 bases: TGCGCCAGCAGCCCCCGGACTAGCGGGAGCGGGAATGAGCAGTTCTTC. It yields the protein CASSPRTSGSGNEQFF.

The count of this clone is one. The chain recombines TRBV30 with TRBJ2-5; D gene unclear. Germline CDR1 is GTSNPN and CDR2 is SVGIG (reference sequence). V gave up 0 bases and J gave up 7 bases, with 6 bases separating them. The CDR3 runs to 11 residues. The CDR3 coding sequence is TGTGCCTGGAGTGTAGTACTGACCCAGTACTTC. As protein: CAWSVVLTQYF.